This entry lists 21 T cell receptor beta chains sequenced from one sample in a study of control samples from healthy donors and cancer patients. Using immunoSEQ multiplex PCR, the repertoire was profiled, and TCRdb retains in-frame clones only, with some absent. This sample has some 130,000 clones, with 92% found just once. The source material was blood. The receptor source for this set is a man aged 18 to 30 in good health.

This chain links TRBV10-3 with TRBJ2-1; D is possibly TRBD1 or TRBD2 (6 bases each). Trimming removed 0 bases at V and 4 bases at J, with 13 bases between. The CDR3 runs 16 residues. CDR1 ENHRY and CDR2 SYGVKD come from the germline V gene. In DNA form, the CDR3 reads TGTGCCATCAGTGAGTCGATCTGGGGGGCTTACAATGAGCAGTTCTTC. Residues: CAISESIWGAYNEQFF.

The gene calls are TRBV18 and TRBJ1-1; no clear D. The CDR3 length is 15 residues. V dropped 1 base and J dropped 1 base, with 10 bases sitting between them. Germline V gene lookup returns CDR1 KGHSH and CDR2 LQKENI. CDR3 sequence: CASSPQAGGNTEAFF. DNA for the CDR3: TGTGCCAGCTCACCACAGGCGGGAGGGAACACTGAAGCTTTCTTT.

This chain uses TRBV7-2 with TRBJ2-7; 8 nucleotides match TRBD1. This CDR3 has 14 amino acids. J gave up 5 bases and V 5 bases, and 8 bases lay outside the gene matches. Per germline, CDR1 SGHTA and CDR2 FQGNSA. CDR3 amino acids: CASSLDRGWDEQYF. The DNA of the CDR3 is TGTGCCAGCAGCCTCGACAGGGGATGGGACGAGCAGTACTTC.

The J gene is TRBJ2-5, the V gene TRBV5-4, with D maybe TRBD2 (6 bases). This CDR3 is built from 16 residues. Germline CDR1 SGHNT, CDR2 YYREEE (reference sequence). V lost 4 bases to trimming and J lost 3 bases, with 19 bases between them. CDR3 coding DNA: TGTGCCAGCAGCCCAGAACTATCGGGACTGGAAGAGACCCAGTACTTC. Translated: CASSPELSGLEETQYF.

This sequence joins TRBV3-1 (or the pseudogene TRBV3-2) and TRBJ1-3, with TRBD1 as a possible D gene (6 bases). This CDR3 spans 16 amino acids. Germline CDR1 and CDR2: LGHDT and YNNKEL (reference sequence). Trimming took 0 bases from V and 0 from J, leaving 9 bases between them. The CDR3 DNA is TGTGCCAGCAGCCAAGACGGGGGCAGCTCTGGAAACACCATATATTTT. Its translation: CASSQDGGSSGNTIYF.

This clone was found a few times. This sample includes further DNA sequences coding for the same CDR3. The V gene is TRBV4-1, the J gene TRBJ1-2; tentative D call: TRBD1 (5 bases). Germline CDR1 reads MGHRA; CDR2 reads YSYEKL. The CDR3 contains 14 residues. Deletions cut 1 base from V and 4 bases from J, with 10 bases between. The chain's CDR3 is CASSQGFGGYGYTF. The CDR3 DNA sequence: TGCGCCAGCAGCCAAGGTTTCGGGGGCTATGGCTACACCTTC.

The gene calls are TRBV6-2 or TRBV6-3 and TRBJ2-1; possibly TRBD2 for D (5 bases). The CDR3 covers 16 residues. Trimming removed 3 bases at V and 0 bases at J, with 12 bases between. CDR1 MNHEY and CDR2 SVGEGT come from the germline V gene. Written as DNA, the CDR3 is TGTGCCAGCAGTTATCGAGAGGGAAGCTCCTACAATGAGCAGTTCTTC. Translated: CASSYREGSSYNEQFF.

The V and J genes are TRBV2 and TRBJ1-5, with 7 bases identical to TRBD1. CDR3 length equals 15 residues. Germline lookup yields CDR1 SNHLY and CDR2 FYNNEI. J lost 4 bases, V lost 4 bases, and 7 bases had no gene match. DNA of the CDR3: TGTGCCAGCAGTGTCTCACAGGGGAGAAATCAGCCCCAGCATTTT. It translates to CASSVSQGRNQPQHF.

The V call is TRBV6-5, the J call TRBJ2-3, with 7 bases aligning to TRBD2. Germline V gives CDR1 MNHEY, CDR2 SVGAGI. V shed 0 bases, J shed 6 bases, and the junction held 3 bases outside the gene matches. The CDR3 covers 14 residues. CDR3 sequence: CASSYSIGGDTQYF. CDR3 DNA sequence: TGTGCCAGCAGTTACTCGATCGGGGGGGATACGCAGTATTTT.

The CDR3 DNA is TGCGCCAGCAGCTTGGGCGGCTACGAGCAGTACTTC. This translates into CASSLGGYEQYF. The chain is built from TRBV5-1 and TRBJ2-7; D uncertain. This CDR3 region has 12 residues. V lost 0 bases to trimming and J lost 3 bases, with 4 bases between them. The germline gives CDR1 SGHRS, CDR2 YFSETQ.

This chain links TRBV21-1 with TRBJ2-5. TRBV21-1 is noted as a pseudogene. CDR3 length: 14 residues. The CDR3 loop is CASSKVGGRETQYF. CDR3 sequence (DNA): TGTGCCAGCAGCAAAGTGGGGGGCCGGGAGACCCAGTACTTC.

The chain links TRBV9 to TRBJ2-7; 8 positions match TRBD1. The CDR3 sequence is 15 residues long. The V segment lost 0 bases and the J segment 3 bases; nucleotides outside the gene matches: 5. CDR1 and CDR2 (germline): SGDLS, YYNGEE. The CDR3 sequence: CASSVGAGGVYEQYF. In DNA form, the CDR3 reads TGTGCCAGCAGCGTAGGGGCAGGGGGCGTCTACGAGCAGTACTTC.

The genes are TRBV19 and TRBJ1-2, with D perhaps TRBD1 (6 bases). Per germline, CDR1 LNHDA and CDR2 SQIVND (reference sequence). The CDR3 runs to 15 residues. V lost 4 bases, J lost 7 bases, and 19 bases lay in between. CDR3 bases: TGTGCCAGTAGTACGCAACTCGGACAGTCAACTGGCTACACCTTC. This gives the protein CASSTQLGQSTGYTF.

The rearrangement joins TRBV4-1 to TRBJ2-2; D is perhaps TRBD2 (6 bases). The V end lost 1 base, the J end lost 3 bases, and 18 bases lay between the germline ends. CDR1 MGHRA and CDR2 YSYEKL come from the germline V gene. The CDR3 length is 18 residues. The CDR3 loop reads CASSQVIAVSLYTGELFF. The CDR3, as DNA: TGCGCCAGCAGCCAAGTGATAGCGGTTTCGTTATACACCGGGGAGCTGTTTTTT.

The V call is TRBV27, the J call TRBJ1-2; 7 nucleotides align to TRBD1. V lost 10 bases and J lost 6; bases outside the gene matches: 17. This CDR3 is built from 15 residues. The germline V gene has CDR1 MNHEY and CDR2 SMNVEV (reference sequence). CDR3 bases: TGTGCCACCCCAGACGGTTTGGACAGGACCGATGGCTACACCTTC. Its protein product is CATPDGLDRTDGYTF.

The V call is TRBV18, the J call TRBJ2-2, with TRBD2 matching 10 bases. Germline CDR1 and CDR2: KGHSH and LQKENI. The trim removed 6 bases at V and 7 bases at J, leaving 5 bases unmatched. The CDR3 runs to 14 residues. The CDR3 spells CASSRTSGDGELFF. The DNA for the CDR3 is TGTGCCAGCTCGAGGACTAGCGGTGACGGGGAGCTGTTTTTT.

The chain has TRBV2 and TRBJ1-5; D might be TRBD1 (6 bases). Trimming took 5 bases from V and 9 from J, leaving 17 bases between them. Germline V gives CDR1 SNHLY, CDR2 FYNNEI. The CDR3 consists of 14 residues. The CDR3 nucleotides are TGTGCCAGCAGTACCGGGACACCTCAGCGGCCCCAGCATTTT. Its protein product is CASSTGTPQRPQHF.

There are a few counts of this clone. The V call is TRBV11-3, the J call TRBJ1-1; no clear D gene. This CDR3 is built from 13 residues. The V end lost 5 bases, the J end lost 7 bases, and 14 bases lay between the germline ends. Germline V gene data show CDR1 as SGHNT and CDR2 as YENEEA. The DNA of the CDR3 is TGTGCCAGCAGCGCTGGCCGGCAGGTTGAAGCTTTCTTT. Encoded protein: CASSAGRQVEAFF.

This chain links TRBV7-2 with TRBJ2-1, with 8 bases identical to TRBD1. CDR1 is SGHTA and CDR2 is FQGNSA in the germline V gene. The CDR3 has 16 residues. V shed 3 bases and J 1 base; nucleotides not matched to a gene: 5. The DNA for the CDR3 is TGTGCCAGCAGCTTGGACAGGGACCTTTCCTACAATGAGCAGTTCTTC. Its protein is CASSLDRDLSYNEQFF. Full variable domain (rest looked up from reference TRBV7-2 and TRBJ2-1): GAGVSQSPSNKVTEKGKDVELRCDPISGHTALYWYRQSLGQGLEFLIYFQGNSAPDKSGLPSDRFSAERTGGSVSTLTIQRTQQEDSAVYLCASSLDRDLSYNEQFFGPGTRLTVL.

The chain couples TRBV7-2 to TRBJ2-5; maybe TRBD2 (5 bases). Germline V gene data show CDR1 as SGHTA and CDR2 as FQGNSA. The CDR3 spans 10 residues. Trimming stripped 10 bases from V and 5 bases from J, with 8 bases between. CDR3 DNA: TGTGCCACCGGGGATGAGACCCAGTACTTC. Residues: CATGDETQYF.

V usage is TRBV2 and J usage is TRBJ1-4, with D uncertain. Germline CDR1 is SNHLY and CDR2 is FYNNEI. The CDR3 is made up of 12 amino acids. Deletions cut 4 bases from V and 8 bases from J, with 8 bases between. The CDR3 loop is CASSGLKEKLFF. The CDR3 DNA reads TGTGCCAGCAGTGGACTGAAGGAAAAACTGTTTTTT.